This TCR beta chain was profiled in a study of blood T cell repertoires in COVID-19. As for the study in general: T cells, B-cell-depleted T cells, or PBMCs provided the cDNA or gDNA that served as material.

Source study methods: Reference gene primers were amplified, and this amplification served to estimate nucleated cell counts. TCRdb's copy holds only in-frame clones and misses some; the assay was immunoSEQ multiplex PCR. Clonal size and the V and J genes are those of that table, whereas D and trimming came from the DNA. The sample has 200,000 to 300,000 clones, 86% seen once. Looked up from germline, CDR1 is SGHTA and CDR2 is FQGNSA. The ends were cut back, 6 bases at V and 3 bases at J, with 20 bases in the middle. CDR3 length equals 16 residues. This receptor was identified in a man in his 60s with acute or convalescent COVID-19. The sample taken for sequencing was peripheral blood. The V and J genes are TRBV7-2 and TRBJ1-1; TRBD1 is a possible D gene (6 bases). CDR3 sequence: CASRIPDPPGDTEAFF. CDR3 bases: TGTGCCAGCAGAATCCCTGACCCACCAGGGGACACTGAAGCTTTCTTT. The entire variable domain, with the rest obtained from reference TRBV7-2 and TRBJ1-1, is as follows: GAGVSQSPSNKVTEKGKDVELRCDPISGHTALYWYRQSLGQGLEFLIYFQGNSAPDKSGLPSDRFSAERTGGSVSTLTIQRTQQEDSAVYLCASRIPDPPGDTEAFFGQGTRLTVV.